Presented here are 27 T cell receptor beta chains from one specimen sequenced in a study of blood T cell repertoires in COVID-19. This table comes from immunoSEQ multiplex PCR, and its TCRdb copy is limited to in-frame clones, with some not included. The sample records roughly 40,000 clones, around nine tenths being singletons. The source material was peripheral blood. These receptors were taken from a middle-aged man with COVID-19, enrolled during active disease.

The chain links TRBV27 to TRBJ2-7, with 10 bases fitting TRBD2. CDR1 and CDR2 from the germline V gene are MNHEY and SMNVEV (reference sequence). The V segment lost 3 bases and the J segment 5 bases; nucleotides outside the gene matches: 4. The CDR3 has 14 amino acids. The CDR3 loop is CASSLSGRGHEQYF. The CDR3 DNA follows: TGTGCCAGCAGTTTGAGCGGGAGGGGCCACGAGCAGTACTTC.

The V call is TRBV10-3, the J call TRBJ2-2, with 11 bases aligning to TRBD2. Germline V CDR1 and CDR2: ENHRY, SYGVKD. Trimming took 2 bases from V and 8 from J; bases not matched to a gene: 10. The CDR3 totals 17 residues. The CDR3 loop reads CAISETSSGRLIGELFF. For the CDR3, the DNA is TGTGCCATCAGTGAGACGTCTAGCGGGAGGTTGATAGGGGAGCTGTTTTTT.

The V gene is TRBV11-2, the J gene TRBJ2-7, with 10 bases lining up with TRBD1. The V segment lost 0 bases and the J segment 6 bases; nucleotides outside the gene matches: 11. The CDR3 consists of 17 residues. CDR1 and CDR2 (germline): SGHAT, FQNNGV. The CDR3 spells CASSLDRLDRGIIEQYF. CDR3 DNA: TGTGCCAGCAGCTTAGATCGTCTGGACAGGGGGATAATCGAGCAGTACTTC.

The rearrangement uses TRBV29-1 and TRBJ2-5; D might be TRBD1 (6 bases). CDR3 length: 15 residues. Between the trimmed V and J ends, which lost 3 bases and 4 bases, there was a span of 18 bases. The germline gives CDR1 SQVTM, CDR2 ANQGSEA. CDR3 in DNA: TGCAGCGTTGAGGGGGCCCCGGGCGCGCGAGAGACCCAGTACTTC. This translates into CSVEGAPGARETQYF.

J is TRBJ1-3 and V is TRBV28, with D perhaps matching TRBD1 (5 bases). Germline values: CDR1 MDHEN, CDR2 SYDVKM. V shed 3 bases and J shed 0 bases, with 12 bases lying between them. The CDR3 spans 16 residues. In DNA, the CDR3 is TGTGCCAGCAGTTTCCTCCCGACAGTCTCTGGAAACACCATATATTTT. Protein sequence: CASSFLPTVSGNTIYF. The complete variable domain, with remaining parts taken from reference TRBV28 and TRBJ1-3, reads DVKVTQSSRYLVKRTGEKVFLECVQDMDHENMFWYRQDPGLGLRLIYFSYDVKMKEKGDIPEGYSVSREKKERFSLILESASTNQTSMYLCASSFLPTVSGNTIYFGEGSWLTVV.

The chain is built from TRBV6-5 and TRBJ1-3; weak D call: TRBD1 (6 bases). V shed 2 bases and J shed 2 bases, with 7 bases lying between them. The CDR3 length is 14 residues. Germline V gives CDR1 MNHEY, CDR2 SVGAGI. The CDR3 region has the DNA TGTGCCAGCAGTTACACAGGGACTGGAAACACCATATATTTT. Its translation is CASSYTGTGNTIYF.

The V gene is TRBV5-1, the J gene TRBJ1-1; the match to TRBD1 covers 9 bases. The CDR3 contains 17 residues. Germline assignment: CDR1 SGHRS and CDR2 YFSETQ. With 0 bases clipped from V and 4 bases from J, the junction kept 10 bases outside the gene matches. The CDR3 DNA reads as TGCGCCAGCAGCTTGGGCCGGGACAGGGCTTGGGGCACTGAAGCTTTCTTT. This sequence encodes CASSLGRDRAWGTEAFF. Drawing the rest from reference TRBV5-1 and TRBJ1-1, the complete variable domain is KAGVTQTPRYLIKTRGQQVTLSCSPISGHRSVSWYQQTPGQGLQFLFEYFSETQRNKGNFPGRFSGRQFSNSRSEMNVSTLELGDSALYLCASSLGRDRAWGTEAFFGQGTRLTVV.

This sequence joins TRBV2 and TRBJ1-4, with a weak D call TRBD1 (6 bases). This CDR3 comprises 14 residues. V lost 3 bases, J lost 10 bases, and 15 bases lay in between. CDR1 SNHLY and CDR2 FYNNEI come from the germline V gene. CDR3 loop: CASSEARGGAKLFF. DNA of the CDR3: TGTGCCAGCAGTGAGGCCCGTGGGGGGGCAAAACTGTTTTTT.

This chain joins TRBV9 and TRBJ2-2; 13 bases match TRBD2. This CDR3 is 16 amino acids long. With 0 bases clipped from V and 5 bases from J, the junction kept 1 base outside the gene matches. Germline V lookup: CDR1 SGDLS, CDR2 YYNGEE. The CDR3 bases are TGTGCCAGCAGCGTAGTGGGACTAGCGGGAACCGGGGAGCTGTTTTTT. Its protein is CASSVVGLAGTGELFF.

The chain recombines TRBV12-5 with TRBJ2-5; D unclear. Between the trimmed V and J ends, which lost 5 bases and 7 bases, there was a span of 8 bases. This CDR3 region has 11 residues. Per the germline V gene, CDR1 is LGHNT and CDR2 is FRNRAP. The CDR3 DNA reads as TGTGCTAGTGGTACCCTAGGGACCCAGTACTTC. Translating it yields CASGTLGTQYF.

The V and J genes are TRBV9 and TRBJ2-1; D uncertain. V was cut by 2 bases and J by 6 bases, with 12 bases left in between. CDR1 SGDLS and CDR2 YYNGEE come from the germline V gene. CDR3 length: 14 amino acids. CDR3 loop: CASSVWNSFNEQFF. CDR3 DNA sequence: TGTGCCAGCAGCGTTTGGAACAGCTTCAATGAGCAGTTCTTC.

This clone was seen once. The genes are TRBV4-1 and TRBJ2-1; 10 nucleotides match TRBD2. The CDR3 is 21 amino acids. The germline V gene has CDR1 MGHRA and CDR2 YSYEKL. V shed 2 bases, J shed 0 bases, and the junction held 16 bases outside the gene matches. The CDR3 protein is CASSQPLIKREGRSSYNEQFF. DNA for the CDR3: TGCGCCAGCAGCCAACCTCTAATCAAGCGGGAGGGTAGGAGCTCCTACAATGAGCAGTTCTTC.

As DNA, the CDR3 is TGTGCCAGCAGTGCCATATGGGGAGGGCCCACAGATACGCAGTATTTT. It yields the protein CASSAIWGGPTDTQYF. The chain carries TRBV2 and TRBJ2-3; 7 nucleotides agree with TRBD2. In germline, CDR1 is SNHLY, CDR2 FYNNEI. This CDR3 contains 16 residues. The V segment lost 4 bases and the J segment 2 bases; nucleotides outside the gene matches: 9.

This rearrangement joins TRBV2 to TRBJ2-2; 7 nucleotides line up with TRBD1. Germline assignment: CDR1 SNHLY and CDR2 FYNNEI. The CDR3 has 15 residues. V trimming: 7 bases; J trimming: 2 bases; junction bases outside the gene matches: 7. Here the CDR3 reads CASTRDRINTGELFF. In nucleotides, the CDR3 is TGTGCCAGCACTCGGGACAGAATTAACACCGGGGAGCTGTTTTTT.

V is TRBV12-3 or TRBV12-4 and J is TRBJ1-5; D is uncertain. V gave up 8 bases and J gave up 0 bases, with 8 bases separating them. The CDR3 consists of 13 residues. The CDR3 sequence is CASSRGSNQPQHF. The CDR3 DNA reads as TGTGCCAGCTCGAGAGGTAGCAATCAGCCCCAGCATTTT.

The genes are TRBV5-1 and TRBJ2-1; 10 bases agree with TRBD2. CDR1 is SGHRS, CDR2 YFSETQ, per germline. The V and J ends lost 4 bases and 9 bases, in that order; junction bases with no gene match: 10. This CDR3 is built from 15 residues. CDR3 in DNA: TGCGCCAGCAGCCCACGAAGCGGGAGGGCTGGTGAGCAGTTCTTC. Translation: CASSPRSGRAGEQFF.

This clone has just one count. The chain carries TRBV7-2 and TRBJ1-1; D gene uncertain. Germline V lookup: CDR1 SGHTA, CDR2 FQGNSA. V was cut by 0 bases and J by 1 base, with 9 bases left in between. This CDR3 is 15 amino acids long. CDR3 in DNA: TGTGCCAGCAGCTTAGCCCCCGGGGAGAACACTGAAGCTTTCTTT. Encoded protein: CASSLAPGENTEAFF.

This clone came up a few times. V gene TRBV20-1 combines with J gene TRBJ2-7, with 9 bases identical to TRBD1. Germline CDR1 is DFQATT and CDR2 is SNEGSKA (reference sequence). The CDR3 runs 11 residues. The CDR3 protein is CRGTGSDEQYF. The CDR3 DNA reads as TGCAGGGGGACAGGGTCGGACGAGCAGTACTTC.

The chain couples TRBV7-8 to TRBJ2-2; no firm D call. Germline loops: CDR1 SGHVS, CDR2 FQNEAQ. The germline V and J ends were trimmed by 1 base and 1 base, with 10 bases remaining between them. This CDR3 has 16 residues. CDR3 in DNA: TGTGCCAGCAGCTTAGGGGCAGGCATGAACACCGGGGAGCTGTTTTTT. Protein: CASSLGAGMNTGELFF.

The genes are TRBV6-1 and TRBJ1-2, with D hard to call. V dropped 3 bases and J dropped 4 bases, with 9 bases sitting between them. Germline V lookup: CDR1 MNHNS, CDR2 SASEGT. The CDR3 spans 13 residues. The CDR3 DNA reads TGTGCCAGCAGTGATTCTAGAACCTATGGCTACACCTTC. Amino acids: CASSDSRTYGYTF.

The chain is built from TRBV18 and TRBJ1-1; D remains ambiguous. Germline CDR1 is KGHSH and CDR2 is LQKENI. The CDR3 sequence is 13 residues long. V shed 6 bases and J shed 2 bases, with 10 bases lying between them. Here the CDR3 DNA reads TGTGCCAGCTCCCCCGCGCTTAACACTGAAGCTTTCTTT. Its translation: CASSPALNTEAFF.

V gene TRBV4-2 combines with J gene TRBJ1-6; 11 nucleotides line up with TRBD1. The length of the CDR3 is 19 residues. Germline V gene sequence: CDR1 LGHNA, CDR2 YNFKEQ. V shed 4 bases, J shed 0 bases, and the junction held 8 bases outside the gene matches. The CDR3 bases are TGTGCCAGCAGCCGAGGGACAGGGGGAGGGAGCTCCTATAATTCACCCCTCCACTTT. It yields the protein CASSRGTGGGSSYNSPLHF.

The chain recombines TRBV19 with TRBJ2-3; possible D gene TRBD1, 6 bases. The CDR3 runs 15 residues. CDR1 is LNHDA and CDR2 is SQIVND in the germline V gene (reference sequence). V was cut by 7 bases and J by 2 bases, with 16 bases left in between. CDR3 nucleotides: TGTGCCAGTAAGCGGACAGCGTCCCCCACAGATACGCAGTATTTT. Its translation is CASKRTASPTDTQYF.

The chain carries TRBV4-1 and TRBJ1-2; D is perhaps TRBD1 (6 bases). The V end was cut by 0 bases, the J end by 7 bases, with 15 bases between. The CDR3 is 15 residues long. The germline V gene encodes CDR1 MGHRA and CDR2 YSYEKL. The CDR3 sequence: CASSQDLGDTSGYTF. DNA of the CDR3: TGCGCCAGCAGCCAAGATCTCGGGGACACGAGTGGCTACACCTTC.

This clone was detected once. The chain is built from TRBV27 and TRBJ2-1; D is possibly TRBD2 (6 bases). The germline V gene encodes CDR1 MNHEY and CDR2 SMNVEV (reference sequence). V was shortened by 5 bases and J by 2 bases, with 13 bases between the two germline ends. This CDR3 has 15 amino acids. CDR3 sequence reads: CASSRTSSPYNEQFF. CDR3 in DNA: TGTGCCAGCAGTCGAACTAGCTCCCCCTACAATGAGCAGTTCTTC.

The table lists this clone with a few counts. This chain uses TRBV6-2 or TRBV6-3 with TRBJ2-7; TRBD2 aligns across 9 bases. J was trimmed by 6 bases and V by 4 bases; bases with no gene match: 13. Germline values: CDR1 MNHEY, CDR2 SVGEGT. The CDR3 spans 16 residues. DNA for the CDR3: TGTGCCAGCAGTTCGTTGCGAGCGGGAGGCTTGGGCGAGCAGTACTTC. Its protein is CASSSLRAGGLGEQYF.

This chain joins TRBV7-3 and TRBJ2-7, with 7 bases aligning to TRBD2. The CDR3 runs 15 residues. V gave up 2 bases and J gave up 0 bases; unmatched junction bases: 4. Germline V gene sequence: CDR1 SGHTA, CDR2 FQGTGA. CDR3 nucleotides: TGTGCCAGCAGCTTAGGGACGGGAGGCTCCTACGAGCAGTACTTC. Its translation: CASSLGTGGSYEQYF. The variable domain in full, with the rest retrieved from reference TRBV7-3 and TRBJ2-7, is GAGVSQTPSNKVTEKGKYVELRCDPISGHTALYWYRQSLGQGPEFLIYFQGTGAADDSGLPNDRFFAVRPEGSVSTLKIQRTERGDSAVYLCASSLGTGGSYEQYFGPGTRLTVT.